This entry features one T cell receptor (beta chain) sequence. What it recognizes is unknown. V lost 4 bases to trimming and J lost 5 bases, with 12 bases between them. CDR1 is SGHRS and CDR2 is YFSETQ in the germline V gene. CDR3 length equals 13 residues. These data come from a study of Tregs in tolerant kidney transplant recipients. Regarding the study as a whole: Validation in larger populations is needed because few patients were studied. For some patients, primers changed over time, blocking nucleotide-level comparison. Biological reproducibility was not directly addressed, but technical replication error appeared minimal.

Unstimulated regulatory T cells (CD4+CD25+CD127-), CD4+CD25- non-regulatory cells, CD4 and CD8 cells were FACS-sorted from thawed PBMCs. The protocol was immunoSEQ multiplex PCR, while the TCRdb copy is restricted to in-frame clones and leaves out a portion. The data show 50,000 to 75,000 clones, 98% seen once. Source: Tregs from blood, taken before the transplant. This chain connects TRBV5-1 to TRBJ1-2; D not resolved. The sequence was collected from a human donor who received a combined kidney and bone marrow transplant. This CDR3 is CASSPATAYGYTF. In DNA, the CDR3 is TGCGCCAGCAGCCCCGCCACCGCGTATGGCTACACCTTC.